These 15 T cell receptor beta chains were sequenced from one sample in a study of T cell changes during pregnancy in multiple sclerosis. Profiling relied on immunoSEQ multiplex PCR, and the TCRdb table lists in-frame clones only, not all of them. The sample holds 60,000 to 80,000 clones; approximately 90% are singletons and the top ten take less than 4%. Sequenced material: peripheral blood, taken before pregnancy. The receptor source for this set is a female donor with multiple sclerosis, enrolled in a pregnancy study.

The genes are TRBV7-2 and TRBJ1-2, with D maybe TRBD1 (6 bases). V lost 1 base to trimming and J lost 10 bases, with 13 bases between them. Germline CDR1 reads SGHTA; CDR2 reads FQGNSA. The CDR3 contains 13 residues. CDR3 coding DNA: TGTGCCAGCAGCTTAGAGGTCAGGGGTGTCTACACCTTC. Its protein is CASSLEVRGVYTF.

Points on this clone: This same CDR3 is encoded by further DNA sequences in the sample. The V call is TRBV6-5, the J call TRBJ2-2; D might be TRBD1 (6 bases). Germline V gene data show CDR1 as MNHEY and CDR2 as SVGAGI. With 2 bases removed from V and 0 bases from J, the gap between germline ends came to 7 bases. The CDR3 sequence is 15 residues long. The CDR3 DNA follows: TGTGCCAGCAGTTACGCAGGGGCGAACACCGGGGAGCTGTTTTTT. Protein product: CASSYAGANTGELFF.

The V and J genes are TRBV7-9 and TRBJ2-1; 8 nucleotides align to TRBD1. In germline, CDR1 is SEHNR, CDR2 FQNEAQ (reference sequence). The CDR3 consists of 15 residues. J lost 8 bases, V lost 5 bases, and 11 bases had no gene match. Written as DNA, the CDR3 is TGTGCCAGCAGCGAGAGGACAGGGCGTATCGATGAGCAGTTCTTC. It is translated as CASSERTGRIDEQFF.

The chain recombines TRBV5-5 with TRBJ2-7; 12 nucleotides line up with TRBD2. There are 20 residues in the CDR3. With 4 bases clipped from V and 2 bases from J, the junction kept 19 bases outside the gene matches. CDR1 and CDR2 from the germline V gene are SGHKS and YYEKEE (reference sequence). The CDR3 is CASSLAAGLAGFKNPYEQYF. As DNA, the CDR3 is TGTGCCAGCAGCCTGGCGGCGGGACTAGCGGGTTTCAAGAATCCCTACGAGCAGTACTTC.

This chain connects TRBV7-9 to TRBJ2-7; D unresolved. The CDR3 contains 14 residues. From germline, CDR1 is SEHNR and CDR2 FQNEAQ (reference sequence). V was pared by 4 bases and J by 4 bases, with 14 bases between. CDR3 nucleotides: TGTGCCAGCAGCTCCCGGAAGGTACAGTACGAGCAGTACTTC. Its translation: CASSSRKVQYEQYF.

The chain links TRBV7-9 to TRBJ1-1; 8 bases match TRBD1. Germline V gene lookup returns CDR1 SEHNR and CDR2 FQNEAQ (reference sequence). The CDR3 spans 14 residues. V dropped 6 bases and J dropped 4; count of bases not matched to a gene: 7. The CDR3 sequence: CASSSGTGSTEAFF. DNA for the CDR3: TGTGCCAGCAGTTCAGGGACAGGAAGCACTGAAGCTTTCTTT. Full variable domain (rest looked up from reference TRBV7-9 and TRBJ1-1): DTGVSQNPRHKITKRGQNVTFRCDPISEHNRLYWYRQTLGQGPEFLTYFQNEAQLEKSRLLSDRFSAERPKGSFSTLEIQRTEQGDSAMYLCASSSGTGSTEAFFGQGTRLTVV.

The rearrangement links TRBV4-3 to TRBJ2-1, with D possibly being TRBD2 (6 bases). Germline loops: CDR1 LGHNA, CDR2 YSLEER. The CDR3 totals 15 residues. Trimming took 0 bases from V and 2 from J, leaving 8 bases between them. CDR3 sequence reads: CASSQDSGPYNEQFF. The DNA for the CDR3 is TGCGCCAGCAGCCAAGATAGCGGACCCTACAATGAGCAGTTCTTC.

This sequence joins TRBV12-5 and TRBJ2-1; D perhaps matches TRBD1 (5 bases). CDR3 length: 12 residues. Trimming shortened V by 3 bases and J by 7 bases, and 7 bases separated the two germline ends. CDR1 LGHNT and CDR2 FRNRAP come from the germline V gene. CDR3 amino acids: CASGLQANEQFF. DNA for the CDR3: TGTGCTAGTGGTTTACAGGCAAATGAGCAGTTCTTC.

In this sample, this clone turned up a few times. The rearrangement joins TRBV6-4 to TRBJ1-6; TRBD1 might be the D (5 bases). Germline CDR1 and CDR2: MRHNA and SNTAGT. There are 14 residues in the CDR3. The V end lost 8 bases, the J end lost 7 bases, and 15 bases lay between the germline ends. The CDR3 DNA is TGTGCCAGCGAGATGGAGGGGATGAATTCACCCCTCCACTTT. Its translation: CASEMEGMNSPLHF.

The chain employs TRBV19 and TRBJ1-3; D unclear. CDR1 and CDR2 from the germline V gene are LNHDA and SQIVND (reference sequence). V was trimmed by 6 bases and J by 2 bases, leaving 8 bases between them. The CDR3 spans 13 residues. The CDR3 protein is CASSEQTGNTIYF. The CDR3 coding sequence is TGTGCCAGTAGCGAACAGACTGGAAACACCATATATTTT. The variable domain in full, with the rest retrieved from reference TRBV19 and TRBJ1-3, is DGGITQSPKYLFRKEGQNVTLSCEQNLNHDAMYWYRQDPGQGLRLIYYSQIVNDFQKGDIAEGYSVSREKKESFPLTVTSAQKNPTAFYLCASSEQTGNTIYFGEGSWLTVV.

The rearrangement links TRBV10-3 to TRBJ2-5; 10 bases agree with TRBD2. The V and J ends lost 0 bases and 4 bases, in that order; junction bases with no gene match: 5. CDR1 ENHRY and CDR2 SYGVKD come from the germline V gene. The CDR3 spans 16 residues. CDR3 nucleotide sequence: TGTGCCATCAGTGAGTCTGTAGCGGGGGGAAGAGAGACCCAGTACTTC. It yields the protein CAISESVAGGRETQYF.

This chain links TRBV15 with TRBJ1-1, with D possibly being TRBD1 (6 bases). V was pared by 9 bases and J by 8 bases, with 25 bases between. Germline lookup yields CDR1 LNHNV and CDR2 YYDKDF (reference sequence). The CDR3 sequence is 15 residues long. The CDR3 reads CATRQMTESGTEAFF. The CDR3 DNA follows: TGTGCCACGCGCCAGATGACCGAGTCTGGGACAGAAGCTTTCTTT.

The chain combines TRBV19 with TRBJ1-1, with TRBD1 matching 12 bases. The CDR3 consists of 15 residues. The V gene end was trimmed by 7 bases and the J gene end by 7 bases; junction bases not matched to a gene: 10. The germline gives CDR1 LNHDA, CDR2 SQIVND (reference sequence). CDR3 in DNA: TGTGCCAGTAACCAGGGACAGGGGGCCGGTGATGAAGCTTTCTTT. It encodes CASNQGQGAGDEAFF. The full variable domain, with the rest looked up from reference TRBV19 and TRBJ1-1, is DGGITQSPKYLFRKEGQNVTLSCEQNLNHDAMYWYRQDPGQGLRLIYYSQIVNDFQKGDIAEGYSVSREKKESFPLTVTSAQKNPTAFYLCASNQGQGAGDEAFFGQGTRLTVV.

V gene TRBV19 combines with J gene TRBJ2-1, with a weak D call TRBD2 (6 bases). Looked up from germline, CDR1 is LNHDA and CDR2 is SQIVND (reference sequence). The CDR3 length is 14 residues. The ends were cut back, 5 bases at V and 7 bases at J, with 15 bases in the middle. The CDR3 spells CASSAAGRLNEQFF. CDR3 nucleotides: TGTGCCAGTAGTGCCGCAGGGAGGTTAAATGAGCAGTTCTTC. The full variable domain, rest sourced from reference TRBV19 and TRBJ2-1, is DGGITQSPKYLFRKEGQNVTLSCEQNLNHDAMYWYRQDPGQGLRLIYYSQIVNDFQKGDIAEGYSVSREKKESFPLTVTSAQKNPTAFYLCASSAAGRLNEQFFGPGTRLTVL.

CDR3 in amino acids: CASRSQVLYNEQFF. CDR3 in DNA: TGTGCCAGCAGATCCCAGGTACTCTACAATGAGCAGTTCTTC. This chain joins TRBV27 and TRBJ2-1; D gene unclear. V lost 6 bases, J lost 3 bases, and 12 bases lay in between. Germline CDR1 reads MNHEY; CDR2 reads SMNVEV (reference sequence). The CDR3 is 14 residues long.